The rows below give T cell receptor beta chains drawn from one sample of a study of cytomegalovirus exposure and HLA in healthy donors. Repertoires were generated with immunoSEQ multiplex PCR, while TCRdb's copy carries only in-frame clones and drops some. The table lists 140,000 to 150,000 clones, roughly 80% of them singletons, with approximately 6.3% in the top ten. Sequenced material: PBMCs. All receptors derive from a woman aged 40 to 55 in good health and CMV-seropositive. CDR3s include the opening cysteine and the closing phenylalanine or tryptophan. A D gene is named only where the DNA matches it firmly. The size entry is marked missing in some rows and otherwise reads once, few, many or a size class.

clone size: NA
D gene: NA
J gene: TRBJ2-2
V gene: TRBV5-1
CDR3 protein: CASSLVGQLNTGELFF
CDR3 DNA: TGCGCCAGCAGCTTAGTCGGACAGTTGAACACCGGGGAGCTGTTTTTT

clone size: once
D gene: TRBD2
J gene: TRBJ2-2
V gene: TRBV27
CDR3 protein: CASSFRSGGLNTGELFF
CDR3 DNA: TGTGCCAGCAGTTTCAGGAGCGGGGGCCTGAACACCGGGGAGCTGTTTTTT

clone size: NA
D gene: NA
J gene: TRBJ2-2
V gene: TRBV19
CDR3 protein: CASSIGSGELFF
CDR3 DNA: TGTGCCAGTAGTATCGGGTCCGGGGAGCTGTTTTTT

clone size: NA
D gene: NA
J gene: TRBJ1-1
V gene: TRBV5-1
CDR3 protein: CASSEGGNTEAFF
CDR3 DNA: TGCGCCAGCAGCGAAGGGGGGAACACTGAAGCTTTCTTT

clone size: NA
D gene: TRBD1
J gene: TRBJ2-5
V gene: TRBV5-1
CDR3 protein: CASSQTGGSIETQYF
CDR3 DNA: TGCGCCAGCAGCCAGACAGGGGGCTCGATTGAGACCCAGTACTTC

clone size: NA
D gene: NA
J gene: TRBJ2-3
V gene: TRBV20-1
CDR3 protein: CSVPDTQYF
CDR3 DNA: TGCAGTGTCCCGGATACGCAGTATTTT

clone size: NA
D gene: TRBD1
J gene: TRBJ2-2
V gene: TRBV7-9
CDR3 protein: CASSIDRVNTGELFF
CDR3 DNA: TGTGCCAGCAGCATCGACAGGGTCAACACCGGGGAGCTGTTTTTT

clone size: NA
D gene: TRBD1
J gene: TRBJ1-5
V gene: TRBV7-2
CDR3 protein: CASSLQGGHQPQHF
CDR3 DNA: TGTGCCAGCAGCTTACAAGGGGGCCATCAGCCCCAGCATTTT

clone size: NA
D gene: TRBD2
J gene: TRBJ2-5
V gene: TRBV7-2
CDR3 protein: CASSVQSGARETQYF
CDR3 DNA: TGTGCCAGCAGCGTACAAAGCGGGGCCAGGGAGACCCAGTACTTC

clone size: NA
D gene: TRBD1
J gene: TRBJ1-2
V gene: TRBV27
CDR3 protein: CASTGQGQDGYTF
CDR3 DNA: TGTGCCAGCACGGGACAGGGGCAGGATGGCTACACCTTC

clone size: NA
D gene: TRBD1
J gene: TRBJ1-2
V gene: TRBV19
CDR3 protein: CASTRQGRDYGYTF
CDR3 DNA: TGTGCCAGTACTCGACAGGGAAGGGACTATGGCTACACCTTC

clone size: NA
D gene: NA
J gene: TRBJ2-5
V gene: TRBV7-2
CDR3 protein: CASSLASSETQYF
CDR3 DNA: TGTGCCAGCAGCTTAGCTAGTTCAGAGACCCAGTACTTC

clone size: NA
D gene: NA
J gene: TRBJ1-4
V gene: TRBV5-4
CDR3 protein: CASSWGTSRNEKLFF
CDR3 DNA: TGTGCCAGCAGCTGGGGGACATCAAGAAATGAAAAACTGTTTTTT

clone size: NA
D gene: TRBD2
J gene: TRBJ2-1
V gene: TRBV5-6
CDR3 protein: CASGISGGADNEQFF
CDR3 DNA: TGTGCCAGCGGGATTAGCGGGGGGGCGGACAATGAGCAGTTCTTC

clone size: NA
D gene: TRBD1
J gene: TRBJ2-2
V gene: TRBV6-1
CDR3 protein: CASRGGQDTGELFF
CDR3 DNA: TGTGCCAGCAGGGGGGGACAGGACACCGGGGAGCTGTTTTTT

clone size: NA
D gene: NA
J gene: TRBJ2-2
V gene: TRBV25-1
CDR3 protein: CASSESGRVTGELFF
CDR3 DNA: TGTGCCAGCAGTGAAAGCGGGCGGGTCACCGGGGAGCTGTTTTTT

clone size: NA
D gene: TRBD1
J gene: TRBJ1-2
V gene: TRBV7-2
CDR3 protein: CASSSGGTGPLKDGYTF
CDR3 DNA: TGTGCCAGCAGCTCCGGCGGGACAGGGCCGCTAAAGGATGGCTACACCTTC

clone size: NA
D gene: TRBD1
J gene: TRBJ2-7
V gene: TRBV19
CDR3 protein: CASSIGTGNEQYF
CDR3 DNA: TGTGCCAGTAGTATAGGGACAGGTAACGAGCAGTACTTC

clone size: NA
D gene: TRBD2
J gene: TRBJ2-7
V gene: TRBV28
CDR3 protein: CASSLAQRGTDEQYF
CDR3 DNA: TGTGCCAGCAGTTTAGCCCAGCGGGGGACGGACGAGCAGTACTTC

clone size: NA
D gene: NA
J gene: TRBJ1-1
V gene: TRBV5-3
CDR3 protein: CARSLAPDRNTEAFF
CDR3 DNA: TGTGCCAGAAGCTTGGCCCCCGACAGGAACACTGAAGCTTTCTTT

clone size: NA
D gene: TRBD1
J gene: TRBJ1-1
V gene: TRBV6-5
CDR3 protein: CASSLADRGLPAFF
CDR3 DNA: TGTGCCAGCAGTTTGGCTGACAGGGGGCTCCCAGCTTTCTTT

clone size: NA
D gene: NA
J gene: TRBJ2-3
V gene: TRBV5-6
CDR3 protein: CASRGYPDTQYF
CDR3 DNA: TGTGCCAGCCGCGGGTACCCTGATACGCAGTATTTT

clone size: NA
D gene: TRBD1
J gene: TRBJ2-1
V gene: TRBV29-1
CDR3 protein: CSGDRGLGEQFF
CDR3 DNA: TGCAGCGGGGACAGGGGCTTGGGTGAGCAGTTCTTC

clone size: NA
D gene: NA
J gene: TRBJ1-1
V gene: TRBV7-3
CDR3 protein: CASSLTGVGGGDTEAFF
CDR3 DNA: TGTGCCAGCAGCTTAACGGGAGTTGGGGGCGGCGACACTGAAGCTTTCTTT

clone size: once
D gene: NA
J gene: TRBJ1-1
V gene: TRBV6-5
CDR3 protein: CASRVPGWNTEAFF
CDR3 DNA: TGTGCCAGCAGAGTCCCAGGGTGGAACACTGAAGCTTTCTTT

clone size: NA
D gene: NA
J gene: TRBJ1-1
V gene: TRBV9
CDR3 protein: CASSARGTFEAFF
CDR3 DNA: TGTGCCAGCAGCGCCCGGGGTACGTTTGAAGCTTTCTTT

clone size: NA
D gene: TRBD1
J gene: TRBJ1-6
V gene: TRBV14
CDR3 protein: CASSQDSTGGARTPLHF
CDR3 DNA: TGTGCCAGCAGCCAAGATTCCACAGGGGGAGCTAGAACACCCCTCCACTTT

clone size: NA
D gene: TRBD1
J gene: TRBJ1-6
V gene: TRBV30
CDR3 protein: CAWRAGQGYNSPLHF
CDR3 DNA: TGTGCCTGGAGGGCAGGACAGGGCTATAATTCACCCCTCCACTTT

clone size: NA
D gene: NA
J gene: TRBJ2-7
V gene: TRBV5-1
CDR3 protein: CASSLAMTGPGYEQYF
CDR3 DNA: TGCGCCAGCAGCTTGGCCATGACAGGTCCAGGTTACGAGCAGTACTTC

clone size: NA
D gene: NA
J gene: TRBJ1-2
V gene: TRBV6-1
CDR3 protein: CASSTERGYTF
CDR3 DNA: TGTGCCAGCAGCACTGAGAGGGGCTACACCTTC

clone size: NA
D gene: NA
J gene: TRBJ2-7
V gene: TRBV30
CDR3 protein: CAWSVREPHEQYF
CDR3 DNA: TGTGCCTGGAGTGTAAGGGAGCCCCACGAGCAGTACTTC

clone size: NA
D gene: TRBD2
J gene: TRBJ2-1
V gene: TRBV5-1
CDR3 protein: CASSFPGGPVNEQFF
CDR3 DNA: TGCGCCAGCAGCTTTCCGGGGGGGCCGGTCAATGAGCAGTTCTTC

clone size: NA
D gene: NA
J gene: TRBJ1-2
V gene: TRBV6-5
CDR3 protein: CASSYSSGVLNYGYTF
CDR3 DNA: TGTGCCAGCAGTTACTCGTCAGGGGTATTAAACTATGGCTACACCTTC

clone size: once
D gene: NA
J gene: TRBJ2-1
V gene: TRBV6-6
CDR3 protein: CASSDQGLSYNEQFF
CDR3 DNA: TGTGCCAGCAGTGACCAGGGATTAAGCTACAATGAGCAGTTCTTC

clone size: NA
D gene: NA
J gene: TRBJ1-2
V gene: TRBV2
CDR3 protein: CASRAIRGYTF
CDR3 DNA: TGTGCCAGCAGGGCCATCAGAGGCTACACCTTC

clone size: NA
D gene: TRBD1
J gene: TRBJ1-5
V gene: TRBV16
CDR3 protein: CASSQPGTGSNQPQHF
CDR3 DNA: TGTGCCAGCAGCCAACCCGGGACAGGCAGCAATCAGCCCCAGCATTTT

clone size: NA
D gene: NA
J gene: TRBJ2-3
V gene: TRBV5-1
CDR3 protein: CASSLDGSSTDTQYF
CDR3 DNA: TGCGCCAGCAGCTTGGATGGGAGTAGCACAGATACGCAGTATTTT

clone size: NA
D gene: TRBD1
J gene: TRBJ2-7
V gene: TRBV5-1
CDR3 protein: CASSLRTGTYEQYF
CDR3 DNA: TGCGCCAGCAGCTTACGGACAGGGACCTACGAGCAGTACTTC

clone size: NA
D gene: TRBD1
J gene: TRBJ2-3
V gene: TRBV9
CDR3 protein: CASSVGWTGGTDTQYF
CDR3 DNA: TGTGCCAGCAGCGTAGGATGGACAGGGGGCACAGATACGCAGTATTTT

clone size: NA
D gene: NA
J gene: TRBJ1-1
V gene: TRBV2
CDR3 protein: CASTWGQVTEAFF
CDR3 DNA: TGTGCCAGCACGTGGGGGCAGGTTACTGAAGCTTTCTTT

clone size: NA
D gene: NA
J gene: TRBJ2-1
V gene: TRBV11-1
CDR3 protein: CARENPHNEQFF
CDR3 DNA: TGTGCCAGGGAGAACCCCCACAATGAGCAGTTCTTC

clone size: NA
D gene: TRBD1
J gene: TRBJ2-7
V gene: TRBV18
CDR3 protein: CASSLGQDYEQYF
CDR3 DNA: TGTGCCAGCTCACTTGGACAGGACTACGAGCAGTACTTC

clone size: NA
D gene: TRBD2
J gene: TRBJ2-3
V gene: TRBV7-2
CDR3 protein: CASSLGLAGGTDTQYF
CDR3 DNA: TGTGCCAGCAGCTTAGGGCTAGCGGGGGGCACAGATACGCAGTATTTT

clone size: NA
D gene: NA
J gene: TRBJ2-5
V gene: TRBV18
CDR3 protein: CASSPILQGTQETQYF
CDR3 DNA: TGTGCCAGCTCACCAATTCTTCAGGGGACCCAAGAGACCCAGTACTTC

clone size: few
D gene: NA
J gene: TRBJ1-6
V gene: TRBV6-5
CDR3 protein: CASSLTSSYNSPLHF
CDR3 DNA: TGTGCCAGCAGCCTCACTAGCTCCTATAATTCACCCCTCCACTTT

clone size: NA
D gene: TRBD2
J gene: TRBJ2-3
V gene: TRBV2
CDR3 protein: CASSAGTSGETQYF
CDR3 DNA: TGTGCCAGCAGTGCCGGGACTAGCGGGGAAACGCAGTATTTT